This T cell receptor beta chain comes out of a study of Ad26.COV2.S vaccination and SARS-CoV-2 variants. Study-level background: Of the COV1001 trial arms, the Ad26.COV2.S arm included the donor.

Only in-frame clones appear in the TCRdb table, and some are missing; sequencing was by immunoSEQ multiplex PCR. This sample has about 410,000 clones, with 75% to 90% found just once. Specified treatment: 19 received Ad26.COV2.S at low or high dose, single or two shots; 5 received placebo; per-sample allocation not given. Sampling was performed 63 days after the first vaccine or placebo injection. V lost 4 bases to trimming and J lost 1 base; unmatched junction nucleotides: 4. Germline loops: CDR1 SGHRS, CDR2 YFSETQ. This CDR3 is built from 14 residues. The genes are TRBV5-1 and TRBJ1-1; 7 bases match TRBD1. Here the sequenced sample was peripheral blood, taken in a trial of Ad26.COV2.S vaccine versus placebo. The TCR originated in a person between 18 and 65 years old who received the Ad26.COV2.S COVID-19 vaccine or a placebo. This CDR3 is CASSLTGRNTEAFF. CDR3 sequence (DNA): TGCGCCAGCAGCCTGACAGGGCGGAACACTGAAGCTTTCTTT.